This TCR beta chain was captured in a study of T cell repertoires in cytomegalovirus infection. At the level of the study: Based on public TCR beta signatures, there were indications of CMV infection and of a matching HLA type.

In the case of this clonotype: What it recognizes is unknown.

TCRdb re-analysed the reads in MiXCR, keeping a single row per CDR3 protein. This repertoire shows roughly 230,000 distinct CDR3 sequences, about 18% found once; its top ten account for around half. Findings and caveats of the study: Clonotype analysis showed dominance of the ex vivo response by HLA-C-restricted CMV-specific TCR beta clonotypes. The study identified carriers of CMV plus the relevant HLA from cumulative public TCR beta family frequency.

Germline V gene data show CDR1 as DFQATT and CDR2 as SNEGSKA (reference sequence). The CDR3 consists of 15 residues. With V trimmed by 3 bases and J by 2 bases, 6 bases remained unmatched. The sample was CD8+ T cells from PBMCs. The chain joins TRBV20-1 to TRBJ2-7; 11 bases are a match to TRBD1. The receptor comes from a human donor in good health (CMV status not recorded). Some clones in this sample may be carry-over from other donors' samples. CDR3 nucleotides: TGCAGTGCTAGTCCAGGGACAGGGGGTCCCTACGAGCAGTACTTC. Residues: CSASPGTGGPYEQYF.